A selection of T cell receptor beta chains follows, all from one sample in a study of cytomegalovirus exposure and HLA in healthy donors. Produced via immunoSEQ multiplex PCR; TCRdb's table is partial and in-frame only. The sample has roughly 140,000 clones; approximately 80% are singletons. What was sequenced was PBMCs. These receptors came from a male donor in good health and CMV-seronegative. The CDR3 runs from the conserved cysteine through the conserved F or W. D genes are given only for firm matches. Rows give clone size only sometimes, using once, few, many, or a class for an expanded clone.

-	14	TRBV5-4	TRBJ1-3	few	TGTGCCAGCAGCTTGTTCGGTTCTAGAAACACCATATATTTT	CASSLFGSRNTIYF
TRBD2	14	TRBV6-1	TRBJ2-3	-	TGTGCCTCATGGGCTAGCGGAACGGGAGATACGCAGTATTTT	CASWASGTGDTQYF
-	13	TRBV7-2	TRBJ2-5	-	TGTGCCAGCACTAGGACAACACAAGAGACCCAGTACTTC	CASTRTTQETQYF
TRBD1	14	TRBV5-1	TRBJ2-2	once	TGCGCCAGCAGTTCTGGGACAGGGACCGGGGAGCTGTTTTTT	CASSSGTGTGELFF
TRBD1	18	TRBV11-3	TRBJ1-5	once	TGTGCCAGCAGCTGGTCCGGGGGACAGCCCCATAGCAATCAGCCCCAGCATTTT	CASSWSGGQPHSNQPQHF
TRBD1	13	TRBV10-3	TRBJ1-3	-	TGTGCCACCAGGGACAGCTCTGGAAACACCATATATTTT	CATRDSSGNTIYF
TRBD1	15	TRBV7-9	TRBJ1-3	-	TGTGCCAGCAGCTCACAGGGGACGGGAGGAAACACCATATATTTT	CASSSQGTGGNTIYF
-	13	TRBV7-7	TRBJ1-6	few	TGTGCTAGCAGCGCGGACAGATATTCACCCCTCCACTTT	CASSADRYSPLHF
TRBD1	15	TRBV9	TRBJ2-1	-	TGTGCCAGCAGCGTAACGGGACAGTCCTACAATGAGCAGTTCTTC	CASSVTGQSYNEQFF
TRBD1	15	TRBV27	TRBJ1-4	-	TGTGCCAGCAGTCCCGGACAGGGGTTTAATGAAAAACTGTTTTTT	CASSPGQGFNEKLFF
-	13	TRBV19	TRBJ2-7	-	TGTGCCAGTAGTATAGTAGGGGGATCCGAGCAGTACTTC	CASSIVGGSEQYF
TRBD2	14	TRBV29-1	TRBJ2-3	-	TGCAGCATTTATGCGGGACTAGAACAAGATACGCAGTATTTT	CSIYAGLEQDTQYF
TRBD2	16	TRBV7-2	TRBJ2-2	-	TGTGCCAGCAGCTCACCTAGCGGGGGGGCCCACGGGGAGCTGTTTTTT	CASSSPSGGAHGELFF
-	14	TRBV15	TRBJ1-4	-	TGTGCCACCAGCAGGCGGGGGACTAATGAAAAACTGTTTTTT	CATSRRGTNEKLFF
-	13	TRBV9	TRBJ1-2	few	TGTGCCAGCAGCGCCGGAGGGAACTATGGCTACACCTTC	CASSAGGNYGYTF
-	14	TRBV7-9	TRBJ1-6	once	TGTGCCAGCAGCTTAGTATCGCGGCTTTCACCCCTCCACTTT	CASSLVSRLSPLHF
-	15	TRBV4-3	TRBJ1-1	many	TGCGCCAGCAGCCAAGATATTTCCCCGGGGGGCGAAGCTTTCTTT	CASSQDISPGGEAFF
-	13	TRBV5-1	TRBJ1-1	-	TGCGCCAGCAGGTCACAGGTGAACACTGAAGCTTTCTTT	CASRSQVNTEAFF
TRBD1	15	TRBV4-1	TRBJ1-1	-	TGCGCCAGCTCGGACAGGGCTAGAGGGAACACTGAAGCTTTCTTT	CASSDRARGNTEAFF
-	14	TRBV2	TRBJ1-5	-	TGTGCCAGCAGTCTACAGGGACAAAATCAGCCCCAGCATTTT	CASSLQGQNQPQHF
-	12	TRBV7-2	TRBJ2-7	-	TGTGCCAGCAGCTTCTACGATCGCGAGCAGTACTTC	CASSFYDREQYF
TRBD2	14	TRBV11-2	TRBJ2-2	-	TGTGCCAGCAGCGGGACTAGCGTTACCGGGGAGCTGTTTTTT	CASSGTSVTGELFF
-	13	TRBV6-6	TRBJ1-2	few	TGTGCCAGCAGGCTAGTGTTAGGCTATGGCTACACCTTC	CASRLVLGYGYTF
-	16	TRBV2	TRBJ1-3	-	TGTGCCAGCAGTGAATTCCTGGGGACTTCTGGAAACACCATATATTTT	CASSEFLGTSGNTIYF
-	13	TRBV10-3	TRBJ1-2	-	TGTGCCATCAGTGCCGAGGAGAACTATGGCTACACCTTC	CAISAEENYGYTF
-	20	TRBV19	TRBJ1-1	-	TGTGCCAGTAGTATCCCCTTTCTGTTACGGGACATCACCCCGAACACTGAAGCTTTCTTT	CASSIPFLLRDITPNTEAFF
-	16	TRBV5-5	TRBJ2-6	-	TGTGCCAGCAGCTTGTTAATGTCCCCTGGGGCCAACGTCCTGACTTTC	CASSLLMSPGANVLTF
TRBD1	12	TRBV7-2	TRBJ1-1	-	TGTGCCAGCAGCTGGGACAGGGAGAGATCTTTCTTT	CASSWDRERSFF
-	13	TRBV7-9	TRBJ2-7	-	TGTGCCAGCAGCTTCCAGGGGCAAGACGAGCAGTACTTC	CASSFQGQDEQYF